This T cell receptor (beta chain) was captured in a study of shared clonotypes between healthy human individuals. Regarding the study as a whole: Larger estimated richness was generally seen in naive subsets than in memory subsets. Naive CD4 clonotype sharing across a handful of donors was 4% to 5.5%. Clonotypes which were not shared had lower generation probabilities than clonotypes that all four donors shared.

As regards this clone: Its target is unknown.

Germline assignment: CDR1 GTSNPN and CDR2 SVGIG (reference sequence). CDR3 length: 15 residues. Germline trimming cut 0 bases from V and 6 bases from J; bases unmatched to any gene: 2. TCRdb's copy holds only in-frame clones and misses some; the assay was immunoSEQ multiplex PCR. The table lists over a million clones, more than 65% of them singletons. Both subsets, CD45RA+ naive and CD45RA-negative memory, were split from the CD4+ cells. The clonotype was recovered from a man younger than 35 in good health. Material for sequencing was memory CD4+ T cells sorted from blood. The subset is: CD45RA-negative fraction. This sequence joins TRBV30 and TRBJ1-6, with 10 bases identical to TRBD1. CDR3 nucleotide sequence: TGTGCCTGGAGTGTGGGACAGGGGACTAATTCACCCCTCCACTTT. This sequence encodes CAWSVGQGTNSPLHF.